This TCR beta chain comes out of a study of Ad26.COV2.S vaccination and SARS-CoV-2 variants. Only in-frame clones appear in the TCRdb table, and some are missing; sequencing was by immunoSEQ multiplex PCR. The sample has a few hundred thousand clones, about nine tenths seen once. V was cut by 8 bases and J by 4 bases, with 14 bases left in between. CDR3 size: 13 residues. CDR1 MNHEY and CDR2 SVGAGI come from the germline V gene. Treatment denoted: approximately 18 received Ad26.COV2.S at low or high dose, single or two shots; about 5 received placebo; per-sample allocation not given. The samples were gathered on day 63 after the first injection of vaccine or placebo. The vaccine antigen was prefusion-stabilized Wuhan SARS-CoV-2 spike.

The sequence derives from a person between 18 and 65 years old who received the Ad26.COV2.S COVID-19 vaccine or a placebo. Specimen: peripheral blood, collected in a trial of Ad26.COV2.S vaccine versus placebo. The V gene is TRBV6-5, the J gene TRBJ1-1, with D perhaps TRBD1 (6 bases). DNA of the CDR3: TGTGCCAGCGGACTGGGACACCTCACTGAAGCTTTCTTT. As protein: CASGLGHLTEAFF.